Each of the 19 T cell receptor beta chains below was sequenced from the same sample in a study of vaccination and CD4 T cells after COVID-19. Their antigens remain unidentified. Cultured CD4+ T cell DNA underwent sequencing with the Oncomine TCR Beta short-read assay. TCRdb redid the calling of the PCR reads with MiXCR, one entry per CDR3 protein. This sample has about 25,000 distinct CDR3 sequences, with roughly 49% found just once. The treatment is: approximately nine-day PBMC culture with coronavirus spike peptide pools or control peptides (ViraFEST assay). What was sequenced was CD4+ T cells from blood, cultured in vitro. These receptors came from a human donor who had recovered from COVID-19.

This rearrangement joins TRBV5-1 to TRBJ1-1, with TRBD1 identical over 9 bases. V shed 4 bases and J 1 base; nucleotides not matched to a gene: 17. CDR3 length equals 19 residues. Germline CDR1 SGHRS, CDR2 YFSETQ. The DNA for the CDR3 is TGCGCCAGCAGCCCCGGACAGGGGAAGGTAACAGTTGGGAACACTGAAGCTTTCTTT. It is translated as CASSPGQGKVTVGNTEAFF.

In this sample, this clonotype turned up a few times. V and J are TRBV5-3 and TRBJ2-7; D not certain. TRBV5-3 is recorded as an ORF, its role being uncertain. This CDR3 region has 11 residues. The V end was cut by 5 bases, the J end by 2 bases, with 5 bases between. CDR3 sequence reads: CARRAPYEQYF. The CDR3 DNA sequence: TGTGCCAGAAGGGCGCCCTACGAGCAGTACTTC.

In this sample, this clonotype turned up a few times. CDR3 coding DNA: TGTGCCACCGGGGCGGGTGGGAGCGGAGAGAGGCAGTATTTT. Protein sequence: CATGAGGSGERQYF. The rearrangement joins TRBV24-1 to TRBJ2-3; TRBD1 or TRBD2 may be the D gene (5 bases each). Germline CDR1 KGHDR, CDR2 SFDVKD. This CDR3 is 14 amino acids long. The ends were cut back, 9 bases at V and 11 bases at J, with 23 bases in the middle.

This clonotype has just a few counts. The rearrangement joins TRBV7-7 to TRBJ1-6; the D is unclear. The CDR3 totals 23 residues. Germline V gene data show CDR1 as SSHAT and CDR2 as FNYEAQ (reference sequence). Between the trimmed V and J ends, which lost 5 bases and 6 bases, there was a span of 38 bases. The CDR3 protein is CASSQQNRFSASEYKVGNSPLHF. The CDR3 DNA sequence: TGTGCCAGCAGCCAACAAAACCGGTTTTCGGCGAGCGAGTATAAGGTTGGTAATTCACCCCTCCACTTT. The entire variable domain, with the rest obtained from reference TRBV7-7 and TRBJ1-6, is as follows: GAGVSQSPRYKVTKRGQDVTLRCDPISSHATLYWYQQALGQGPEFLTYFNYEAQPDKSGLPSDRFSAERPEGSISTLTIQRTEQRDSAMYRCASSQQNRFSASEYKVGNSPLHFGNGTRLTVT.

J is TRBJ2-1 and V is TRBV20-1, with D tentatively TRBD2 (5 bases). Germline V CDR1 and CDR2: DFQATT, SNEGSKA (reference sequence). The CDR3 runs 13 residues. In nucleotides, the CDR3 is TGCAGCCTAAGCGGAGGCGATTACAATGAGCAGTTCTTC. It translates to CSLSGGDYNEQFF.

The chain employs TRBV2 and TRBJ1-6; unclear D gene. Trimming stripped 7 bases from V and 8 bases from J, with 15 bases between. This CDR3 has 14 amino acids. Germline assignment: CDR1 SNHLY and CDR2 FYNNEI. The CDR3 reads CASIRRDKYSPLHF. The CDR3 nucleotides are TGTGCCAGCATCCGGAGAGACAAGTATTCACCCCTCCACTTT.

This chain joins TRBV27 and TRBJ2-1; D is unresolved. Looked up from germline, CDR1 is MNHEY and CDR2 is SMNVEV (reference sequence). V lost 6 bases to trimming and J lost 6 bases, with 12 bases between them. The CDR3 extends over 13 amino acids. The CDR3 spells CASSPYIINEQFF. In nucleotides, the CDR3 is TGTGCCAGCAGCCCCTACATCATCAATGAGCAGTTCTTC.

This clonotype came up a few times. The rearrangement uses TRBV19 and TRBJ1-5; no definite D call. This CDR3 contains 18 residues. With 5 bases removed from V and 0 bases from J, the gap between germline ends came to 20 bases. CDR1 is LNHDA, CDR2 SQIVND, per germline (reference sequence). DNA for the CDR3: TGTGCCAGTAGTCCACCACTTGGACGGAAATATAGCAATCAGCCCCAGCATTTT. It encodes CASSPPLGRKYSNQPQHF.

The chain recombines TRBV20-1 with TRBJ2-5; 8 nucleotides align to TRBD2. This CDR3 has 14 amino acids. CDR1 and CDR2 (germline): DFQATT, SNEGSKA (reference sequence). The V and J ends lost 4 bases and 1 base, in that order; junction bases with no gene match: 5. Here the CDR3 DNA reads TGCAGTGCTACCGACAGCGGGGGCCAAGAGACCCAGTACTTC. Translating gives CSATDSGGQETQYF.

The chain uses TRBV27 and TRBJ2-6; D gene unclear. This CDR3 has 15 residues. Trimming shortened V by 5 bases and J by 1 base, and 9 bases separated the two germline ends. CDR1 MNHEY and CDR2 SMNVEV come from the germline V gene (reference sequence). The CDR3 sequence: CASSEQSSGANVLTF. The CDR3 nucleotides are TGTGCCAGCAGTGAACAGTCATCTGGGGCCAACGTCCTGACTTTC.

The rearrangement joins TRBV7-8 to TRBJ2-2; the match to TRBD2 covers 11 bases. The ends lost 5 bases at V and 8 bases at J; junction bases unmatched: 16. CDR1 and CDR2 (germline): SGHVS, FQNEAQ. CDR3 length: 18 residues. In nucleotides, the CDR3 is TGTGCCAGCAGCCTGCAACTCCCGACTAGCGGGATAAAGGGGGAGCTGTTTTTT. This encodes CASSLQLPTSGIKGELFF.

The V and J genes are TRBV7-6 and TRBJ1-5; no clear D gene. CDR1 SGHVS and CDR2 FNYEAQ come from the germline V gene. The CDR3 has 13 amino acids. With 6 bases removed from V and 4 bases from J, the gap between germline ends came to 10 bases. The CDR3 region is CASSSMGNQPQHF. The CDR3, as DNA: TGTGCCAGCAGTTCCATGGGGAATCAGCCCCAGCATTTT.

The chain joins TRBV20-1 to TRBJ1-2; 10 nucleotides align to TRBD1. The V gene's germline CDR1 is DFQATT and CDR2 SNEGSKA (reference sequence). There are 15 residues in the CDR3. V lost 0 bases to trimming and J lost 7 bases; unmatched junction nucleotides: 8. The CDR3 coding sequence is TGCAGTGCTAGAGAGTCTGCGGACAGGGGGATTGGCTACACCTTC. This sequence encodes CSARESADRGIGYTF.

The rearrangement links TRBV2 to TRBJ2-6; no clear D. Germline V CDR1 and CDR2: SNHLY, FYNNEI. V lost 6 bases, J lost 2 bases, and 8 bases lay in between. The CDR3 spans 14 residues. The CDR3 DNA is TGTGCCAGCAGCCCGGTGGCTGGGGCCAACGTCCTGACTTTC. Translated: CASSPVAGANVLTF.

The rearrangement uses TRBV7-6 and TRBJ2-7; 9 positions agree with TRBD1. Trimming cost V 3 bases and J 0 bases; bases outside gene matches: 12. The CDR3 totals 18 residues. Germline CDR1 is SGHVS and CDR2 is FNYEAQ. CDR3: CASSLTENRGRSSYEQYF. In DNA, the CDR3 is TGTGCCAGCAGCTTGACAGAAAACAGGGGGCGAAGCTCCTACGAGCAGTACTTC. Together with reference TRBV7-6 and TRBJ2-7, the CDR3 gives the full variable domain: GAGVSQSPRYKVTKRGQDVALRCDPISGHVSLYWYRQALGQGPEFLTYFNYEAQQDKSGLPNDRFSAERPEGSISTLTIQRTEQRDSAMYRCASSLTENRGRSSYEQYFGPGTRLTVT.

The chain combines TRBV10-1 with TRBJ1-5; D perhaps matches TRBD1 (6 bases). Trimming shortened V by 2 bases and J by 4 bases, and 9 bases separated the two germline ends. The germline V gene has CDR1 WNHNN and CDR2 SYGVQD (reference sequence). The CDR3 length is 14 residues. In nucleotides, the CDR3 is TGCGCCAGCAGTGAGGGCACAGGGAATCAGCCCCAGCATTTT. Amino acids: CASSEGTGNQPQHF.

V usage is TRBV24-1 and J usage is TRBJ2-1; TRBD2 aligns across 11 bases. The DNA end is more similar to TRBJ2-7, so the J call may be wrong. Germline lookup yields CDR1 KGHDR and CDR2 SFDVKD. The length of the CDR3 is 20 residues. The CDR3 reads CATPMSRGGLAGGRLIEQYF. The CDR3 nucleotides are TGTGCCACGCCTATGAGCAGGGGCGGGCTAGCGGGAGGCCGCTTAATCGAGCAGTACTTC.

V is TRBV7-2 and J is TRBJ2-1, with 14 nucleotides matching TRBD2. V lost 3 bases and J lost 6; bases outside the gene matches: 7. CDR1 and CDR2 (germline): SGHTA, FQGNSA. The CDR3 is 17 amino acids. CDR3 in amino acids: CASSFTGLAGGANEQFF. As DNA, the CDR3 is TGTGCCAGCAGCTTTACTGGACTAGCGGGAGGCGCCAATGAGCAGTTCTTC. Together with reference TRBV7-2 and TRBJ2-1, the CDR3 gives the full variable domain: GAGVSQSPSNKVTEKGKDVELRCDPISGHTALYWYRQSLGQGLEFLIYFQGNSAPDKSGLPSDRFSAERTGGSVSTLTIQRTQQEDSAVYLCASSFTGLAGGANEQFFGPGTRLTVL.

The gene calls are TRBV21-1 and TRBJ2-7. TRBV21-1 is tagged as a pseudogene. The CDR3 spans 14 residues. CDR3 in DNA: TGTGCCAGCAGCAAAGACGAGAGCTCCTACGAGCAGTACTTC. It yields the protein CASSKDESSYEQYF.